These 9 T cell receptor beta chains were sequenced from one sample in a study of patients and donors after allogeneic stem cell transplantation. TCRdb recomputed calls from the RT-PCR reads with MiXCR, one row per CDR3 protein. In the table there are over 400,000 distinct CDR3 sequences, 15% to 20% of which are singletons. The sequencing sample was made of blood, either unsorted or a sorted T cell fraction (not recorded which). The source is a human donor who was either an allogeneic HSCT recipient or a stem cell or donor lymphocyte infusion donor (not recorded which). It is not recorded whose cells these are; they may come from a transplant donor.

V is TRBV10-3 and J is TRBJ2-7, with 7 bases aligning to TRBD1. CDR1 and CDR2 from the germline V gene are ENHRY and SYGVKD. This CDR3 has 13 amino acids. V lost 4 bases, J lost 6 bases, and 6 bases stayed unmatched. CDR3 protein: CAISAGDSSEQYF. The CDR3, as DNA: TGTGCCATCAGTGCCGGGGACAGTTCCGAGCAGTACTTC.

The chain joins TRBV4-1 to TRBJ1-4; tentatively, D is TRBD1 (5 bases). Germline V gene data show CDR1 as MGHRA and CDR2 as YSYEKL. CDR3 size: 16 residues. V gave up 0 bases and J gave up 4 bases, with 12 bases separating them. CDR3: CASSQDFDRHNEKLFF. DNA of the CDR3: TGCGCCAGCAGCCAAGATTTCGACAGACATAATGAAAAACTGTTTTTT.

This clonotype appeared a few times. The chain is built from TRBV9 and TRBJ1-1, with D perhaps TRBD1 (6 bases). V lost 0 bases, J lost 0 bases, and 12 bases lay in between. CDR1 SGDLS and CDR2 YYNGEE come from the germline V gene. The CDR3 is made up of 16 amino acids. The CDR3 bases are TGTGCCAGCAGCGTAGAAGGGGGTGGATTGAACACTGAAGCTTTCTTT. Its translation is CASSVEGGGLNTEAFF.

This rearrangement joins TRBV4-3 to TRBJ1-5, with a tentative D call TRBD1 (5 bases). The CDR3 length is 16 residues. Per germline, CDR1 LGHNA and CDR2 YSLEER. Trimming pared 0 bases from V and 4 bases from J, leaving 13 bases between. CDR3 protein: CASSQEAGPRNQPQHF. Here the CDR3 DNA reads TGCGCCAGCAGCCAAGAGGCGGGGCCGCGGAATCAGCCCCAGCATTTT.

Worth noting for this clonotype: It is likely a read error, because the conserved phenylalanine at the end of the CDR3 is missing. The chain employs TRBV5-1 and TRBJ2-5; D gene unclear. The CDR3 covers 12 residues. The V end was cut by 0 bases, the J end by 2 bases, with 2 bases between. The germline V gene has CDR1 SGHRS and CDR2 YFSETQ. In DNA form, the CDR3 reads TGCGCCAGCAGCTTGGGTCAAGAGACCCAGTACTCC. Protein sequence: CASSLGQETQYS.

This clonotype was detected a few times. The chain joins TRBV20-1 to TRBJ2-7; D unclear. Deletions cut 0 bases from V and 5 bases from J, with 23 bases between. The CDR3 loop spans 17 amino acids. Germline CDR1 DFQATT, CDR2 SNEGSKA (reference sequence). The CDR3 coding sequence is TGCAGTGCTAGAGACCAATCCGGACGACTCGGACCCCACGAGCAGTACTTC. As protein: CSARDQSGRLGPHEQYF.

This clonotype was observed a few times. The chain combines TRBV20-1 with TRBJ2-1, with TRBD2 matching over 7 bases. The CDR3 length is 16 residues. Trimming cost V 5 bases and J 0 bases; bases outside gene matches: 10. Germline lookup yields CDR1 DFQATT and CDR2 SNEGSKA (reference sequence). CDR3 loop: CSAPERGGSSYNEQFF. The DNA for the CDR3 is TGCAGTGCTCCAGAGCGGGGAGGCAGCTCCTACAATGAGCAGTTCTTC.

This clonotype was counted only a few times. V usage is TRBV5-1 and J usage is TRBJ1-3; no clear D gene. Germline-derived CDR1 and CDR2 are SGHRS and YFSETQ. V was clipped by 0 bases and J by 0 bases, with 7 bases between them. This CDR3 has 15 residues. The CDR3 spells CASSLVPYSGNTIYF. The CDR3 nucleotides read TGCGCCAGCAGCTTGGTCCCCTACTCTGGAAACACCATATATTTT.

This clonotype has ten or more counts. One junction end does not reproduce the germline sequence, and a read error may be involved. The chain combines TRBV5-1 with TRBJ1-5; D gene unclear. The V gene's germline CDR1 is SGHRS and CDR2 YFSETQ. The CDR3 runs 13 residues. CDR3 protein: CASSLDSNQPQHF. The CDR3 nucleotides are TGTGCCAGCAGCTTAGATAGCAATCAGCCCCAGCATTTT.